A single sample is the source of the 10 T cell receptor beta chains below, sequenced in a study of T-cell memory formation after mild COVID-19. One entry per CDR3 protein, called by TCRdb with MiXCR from the 5' RACE reads. This sample has 180,000 or so distinct CDR3 sequences; 9.5% to 13% occur once, and the top ten carry more than 3.5%. Sequencing used PBMCs or a T cell subset sorted from them (not recorded which). Source of these receptors: a man younger than 35 who had mild COVID-19 (a few samples of this study predate the infection). Cell type and time point are not known.

This clonotype came up many times. The V gene is TRBV7-3, the J gene TRBJ2-2; TRBD2 matches 8 bases. The CDR3 totals 15 residues. CDR1 and CDR2 (germline): SGHTA, FQGTGA. Unmatched junction bases numbered 6, after V lost 2 bases and J lost 7 bases. As DNA, the CDR3 is TGTGCCAGCAGCTTACTCGGGGGGGCTATCGGGGAGCTGTTTTTT. This encodes CASSLLGGAIGELFF.

The chain links TRBV12-3 or TRBV12-4 to TRBJ1-5; TRBD1 aligns across 7 bases. Trimming took 2 bases from V and 6 from J; bases not matched to a gene: 4. The CDR3 has 14 residues. The CDR3 DNA reads TGTGCCAGCAGTTTATTAGGGGGCAGTCAGCCCCAGCATTTT. Residues: CASSLLGGSQPQHF.

The chain combines TRBV6-5 with TRBJ1-6, with TRBD1 matching 10 bases. This CDR3 is built from 16 residues. V was pared by 6 bases and J by 3 bases, with 5 bases of the junction left unmatched. Germline V CDR1 and CDR2: MNHEY, SVGAGI. CDR3: CASSRDRGHYNSPLHF. CDR3 DNA sequence: TGTGCCAGCAGCCGGGACAGGGGCCACTATAATTCACCCCTCCACTTT.

The J gene is TRBJ1-4, the V gene TRBV6-5, with D perhaps matching TRBD1 (6 bases). V was shortened by 7 bases and J by 0 bases, with 12 bases between the two germline ends. Germline V gives CDR1 MNHEY, CDR2 SVGAGI. The CDR3 spans 15 residues. The CDR3 here is CASKTGPTTNEKLFF. The CDR3 DNA reads as TGTGCCAGCAAGACAGGCCCTACAACTAATGAAAAACTGTTTTTT.

This chain uses TRBV24-1 with TRBJ1-5; possibly TRBD1 for D (5 bases). This CDR3 is 16 amino acids long. The V gene's germline CDR1 is KGHDR and CDR2 SFDVKD. Trimming cost V 2 bases and J 0 bases, with 10 bases left between them. This chain's CDR3 is CATSDSRGSSNQPQHF. The DNA of the CDR3 is TGTGCCACCAGTGATTCTAGGGGATCTAGCAATCAGCCCCAGCATTTT.

The rearrangement joins TRBV5-1 to TRBJ2-5, with D possibly TRBD1 on 6 matching bases. CDR3 size: 15 residues. Deletions cut 0 bases from V and 5 bases from J, with 14 bases between. In germline, CDR1 is SGHRS, CDR2 YFSETQ. For the CDR3, the DNA is TGCGCCAGCAGCTTGGGGGACCCTAGGGGGGAGACCCAGTACTTC. Protein sequence: CASSLGDPRGETQYF.

A single count supports this clonotype. The chain carries TRBV6-5 and TRBJ1-2; possible D gene TRBD1, 5 bases. The germline CDR1 and CDR2 sequences are MNHEY and SVGAGI. The ends were cut back, 6 bases at V and 3 bases at J, with 14 bases in the middle. CDR3 length equals 14 residues. CDR3 region: CASRFRPGHYGYTF. CDR3 DNA sequence: TGTGCCAGCAGATTCCGGCCGGGGCACTATGGCTACACCTTC.

V and J are TRBV29-1 and TRBJ1-1, with D possibly matching TRBD1 (6 bases). This CDR3 comprises 12 residues. The germline V and J ends were trimmed by 3 bases and 4 bases, with 9 bases remaining between them. Germline V gene sequence: CDR1 SQVTM, CDR2 ANQGSEA. CDR3 DNA: TGCAGCGTTGAGGGGGCGGCCACTGAAGCTTTCTTT. Translation: CSVEGAATEAFF.

This clonotype showed up many times. V usage is TRBV19 and J usage is TRBJ2-5, with 7 positions matching TRBD2. The V gene's germline CDR1 is LNHDA and CDR2 SQIVND (reference sequence). The CDR3 spans 14 residues. Trimming at V came to 7 bases and at J to 5 bases, leaving 10 bases not matched to a gene. The CDR3 loop reads CASKRDSGRETQYF. The CDR3 coding sequence is TGTGCCAGTAAGAGGGACTCCGGGAGGGAGACCCAGTACTTC.

The chain is built from TRBV7-2 and TRBJ2-5; D perhaps matches TRBD2 (5 bases). CDR3 length equals 13 residues. The germline CDR1 and CDR2 sequences are SGHTA and FQGNSA. V was pared by 4 bases and J by 7 bases, with 13 bases between. The CDR3 spells CASSSSGLGTQYF. CDR3 DNA sequence: TGTGCCAGCAGCTCCTCGGGGTTAGGGACCCAGTACTTC.